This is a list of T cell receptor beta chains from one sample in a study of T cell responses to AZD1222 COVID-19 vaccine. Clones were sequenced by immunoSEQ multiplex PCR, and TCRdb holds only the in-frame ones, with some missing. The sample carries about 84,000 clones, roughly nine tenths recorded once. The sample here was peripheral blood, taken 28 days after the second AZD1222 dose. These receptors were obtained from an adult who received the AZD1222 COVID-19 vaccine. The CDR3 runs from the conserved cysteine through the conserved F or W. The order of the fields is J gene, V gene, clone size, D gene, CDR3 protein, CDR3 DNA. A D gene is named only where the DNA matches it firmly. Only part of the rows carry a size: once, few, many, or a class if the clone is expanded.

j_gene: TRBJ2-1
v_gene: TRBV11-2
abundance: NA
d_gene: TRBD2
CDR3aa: CASNGGGAGNEQFF
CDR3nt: TGTGCCAGCAACGGCGGGGGGGCCGGGAATGAGCAGTTCTTC

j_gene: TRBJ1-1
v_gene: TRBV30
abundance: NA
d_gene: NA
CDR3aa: CAWSAGRGRSEAFF
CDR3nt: TGTGCCTGGAGTGCGGGCAGGGGTAGATCTGAAGCTTTCTTT

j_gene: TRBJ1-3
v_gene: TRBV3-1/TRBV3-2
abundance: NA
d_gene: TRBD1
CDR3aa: CASSPPGGSGNTIYF
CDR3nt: TGTGCCAGCAGCCCCCCAGGGGGGTCTGGAAACACCATATATTTT

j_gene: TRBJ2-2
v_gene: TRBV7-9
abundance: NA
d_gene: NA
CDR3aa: CASSFLYLPGELFF
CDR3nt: TGTGCCAGCAGCTTCCTCTACCTTCCCGGGGAGCTGTTTTTT

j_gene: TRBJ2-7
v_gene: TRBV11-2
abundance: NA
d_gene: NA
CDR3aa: CASSLEGYEQYF
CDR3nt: TGTGCCAGCAGCTTAGAGGGCTACGAGCAGTACTTC

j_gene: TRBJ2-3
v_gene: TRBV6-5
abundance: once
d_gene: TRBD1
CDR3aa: CASSYAGGAIADTQYF
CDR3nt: TGTGCCAGCAGTTACGCAGGGGGCGCAATTGCAGATACGCAGTATTTT

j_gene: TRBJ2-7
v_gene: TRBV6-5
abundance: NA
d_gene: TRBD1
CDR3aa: CASSWTGGLYEQYF
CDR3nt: TGTGCCAGCAGTTGGACAGGGGGGCTCTACGAGCAGTACTTC

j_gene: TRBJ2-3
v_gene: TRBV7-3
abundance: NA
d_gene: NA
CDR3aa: CASSLSTYTDTQYF
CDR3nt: TGTGCCAGCAGCCTCAGTACCTACACAGATACGCAGTATTTT

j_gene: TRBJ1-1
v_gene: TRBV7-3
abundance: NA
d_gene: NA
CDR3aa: CASRFPGNTEAFF
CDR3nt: TGTGCCAGCAGGTTTCCGGGGAACACTGAAGCTTTCTTT

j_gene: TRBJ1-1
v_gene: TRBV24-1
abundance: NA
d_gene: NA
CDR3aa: CATSDGSKHTEAFF
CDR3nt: TGTGCCACCAGTGATGGGAGTAAACACACTGAAGCTTTCTTT

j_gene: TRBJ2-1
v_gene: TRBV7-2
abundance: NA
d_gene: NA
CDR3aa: CASSLFAVSRKQFF
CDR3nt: TGTGCCAGCAGCTTATTCGCTGTCAGCCGAAAGCAGTTCTTC

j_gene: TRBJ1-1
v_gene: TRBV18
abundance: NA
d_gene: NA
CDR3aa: CASSPPGQTLNTEAFF
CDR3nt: TGTGCCAGCTCACCACCGGGGCAGACCTTGAACACTGAAGCTTTCTTT

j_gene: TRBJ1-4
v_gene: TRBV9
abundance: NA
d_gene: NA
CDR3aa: CASSVGGGITNEKLFF
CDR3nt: TGTGCCAGCAGCGTAGGCGGCGGAATAACTAATGAAAAACTGTTTTTT

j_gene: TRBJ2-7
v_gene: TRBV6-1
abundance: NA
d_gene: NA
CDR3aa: CASSEDVRNPLIKQYF
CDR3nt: TGTGCCAGCAGTGAAGACGTGAGAAATCCTCTAATCAAGCAGTACTTC

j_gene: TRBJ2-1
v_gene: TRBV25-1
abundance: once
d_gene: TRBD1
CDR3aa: CASSDPGQGNEQFF
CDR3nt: TGTGCCAGCAGTGACCCCGGACAGGGCAATGAGCAGTTCTTC

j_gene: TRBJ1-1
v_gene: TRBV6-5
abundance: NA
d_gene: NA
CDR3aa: CASRPPRGDEAFF
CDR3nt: TGTGCCAGCAGGCCCCCTCGGGGAGATGAAGCTTTCTTT

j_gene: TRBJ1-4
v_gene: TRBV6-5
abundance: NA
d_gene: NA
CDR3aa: CASSYSRPRGEKLFF
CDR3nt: TGTGCCAGCAGTTACTCCCGGCCTCGCGGAGAAAAACTGTTTTTT

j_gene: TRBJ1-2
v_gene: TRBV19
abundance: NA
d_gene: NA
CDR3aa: CASSGFLSREYYTF
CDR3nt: TGTGCCAGTAGTGGTTTCCTATCCAGGGAATACTACACCTTC

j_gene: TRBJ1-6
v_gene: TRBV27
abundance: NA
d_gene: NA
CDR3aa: CASSINGDSPLHF
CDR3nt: TGTGCCAGCAGTATCAACGGGGATTCACCCCTCCACTTT

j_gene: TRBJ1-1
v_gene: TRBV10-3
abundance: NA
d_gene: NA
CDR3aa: CAISESVGGNTEAFF
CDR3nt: TGTGCCATCAGTGAATCCGTTGGAGGAAACACTGAAGCTTTCTTT

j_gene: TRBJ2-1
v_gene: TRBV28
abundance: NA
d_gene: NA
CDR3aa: CASVSGTYNEQFF
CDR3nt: TGTGCCAGCGTCAGCGGAACCTACAATGAGCAGTTCTTC

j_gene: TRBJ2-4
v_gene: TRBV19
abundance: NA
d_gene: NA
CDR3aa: CASSMDSKAFENIQYF
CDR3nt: TGTGCCAGTAGTATGGACAGTAAGGCTTTCGAAAACATTCAGTACTTC

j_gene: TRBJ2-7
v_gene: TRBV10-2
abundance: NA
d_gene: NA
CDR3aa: CASTRGERYEQYF
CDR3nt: TGCGCCAGCACTAGAGGGGAGAGGTACGAGCAGTACTTC

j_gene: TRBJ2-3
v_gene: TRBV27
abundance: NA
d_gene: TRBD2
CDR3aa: CASSLVLAEADTQYF
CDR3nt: TGTGCCAGCAGTTTAGTGCTAGCGGAGGCAGATACGCAGTATTTT

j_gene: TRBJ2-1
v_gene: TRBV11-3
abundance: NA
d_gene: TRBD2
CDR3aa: CASSYQWREGNEQFF
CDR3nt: TGTGCCAGCAGCTACCAGTGGAGGGAGGGTAATGAGCAGTTCTTC

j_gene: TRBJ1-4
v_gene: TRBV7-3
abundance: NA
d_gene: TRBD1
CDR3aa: CASSPTGTGEEKLFF
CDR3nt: TGTGCCAGCAGCCCGACCGGGACAGGGGAAGAAAAACTGTTTTTT

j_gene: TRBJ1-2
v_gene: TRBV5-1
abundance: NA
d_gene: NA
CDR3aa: CASRPEGSGARGYTF
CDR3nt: TGCGCCAGCAGGCCGGAAGGATCGGGGGCGCGGGGCTACACCTTC

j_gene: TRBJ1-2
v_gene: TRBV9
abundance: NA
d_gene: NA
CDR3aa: CASSPRTNYGYTF
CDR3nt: TGTGCCAGCAGCCCCCGGACTAACTATGGCTACACCTTC

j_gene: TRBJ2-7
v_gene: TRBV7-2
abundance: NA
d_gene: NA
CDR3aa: CASSRRDVSYEQYF
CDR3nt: TGTGCCAGCAGCAGAAGGGACGTCTCCTACGAGCAGTACTTC

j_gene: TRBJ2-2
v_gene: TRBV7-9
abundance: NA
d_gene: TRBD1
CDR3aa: CASSRETGGPSGELFF
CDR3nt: TGTGCCAGCAGCCGGGAGACAGGGGGGCCTTCCGGGGAGCTGTTTTTT

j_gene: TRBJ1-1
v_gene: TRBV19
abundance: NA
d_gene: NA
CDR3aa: CASSFVSGLTEAFF
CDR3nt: TGTGCCAGTAGTTTTGTTTCAGGGTTAACTGAAGCTTTCTTT

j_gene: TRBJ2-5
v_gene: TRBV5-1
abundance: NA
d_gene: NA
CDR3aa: CASSLGRYDETQYF
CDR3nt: TGCGCCAGCAGCTTAGGAAGGTACGATGAGACCCAGTACTTC

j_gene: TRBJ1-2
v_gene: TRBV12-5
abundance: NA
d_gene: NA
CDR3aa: CASGYTGGVTF
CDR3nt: TGTGCTAGTGGTTACACGGGTGGGGTCACCTTC

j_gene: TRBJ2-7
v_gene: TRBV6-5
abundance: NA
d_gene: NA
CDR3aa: CASTPTGNFEQYF
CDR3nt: TGTGCCAGCACCCCCACAGGGAACTTCGAGCAGTACTTC

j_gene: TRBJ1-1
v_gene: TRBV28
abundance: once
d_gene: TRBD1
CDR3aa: CASSLSAGGNTEAFF
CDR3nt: TGTGCCAGCAGTTTATCAGCAGGGGGGAACACTGAAGCTTTCTTT

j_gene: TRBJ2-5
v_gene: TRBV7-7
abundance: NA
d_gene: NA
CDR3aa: CASSTPGETQYF
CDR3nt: TGTGCTAGCAGCACCCCGGGAGAGACCCAGTACTTC

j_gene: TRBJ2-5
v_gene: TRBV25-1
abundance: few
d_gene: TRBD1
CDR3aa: CASSEGTGPQETQYF
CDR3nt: TGTGCCAGCAGTGAGGGGACAGGGCCCCAAGAGACCCAGTACTTC

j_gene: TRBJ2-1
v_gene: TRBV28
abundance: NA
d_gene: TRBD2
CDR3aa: CASSRGGSYNEQFF
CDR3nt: TGTGCCAGCAGTCGCGGGGGCTCCTACAATGAGCAGTTCTTC

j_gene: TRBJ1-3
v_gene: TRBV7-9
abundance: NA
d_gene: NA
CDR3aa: CASSPSQGTIYF
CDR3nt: TGTGCCAGCAGCCCTTCACAGGGCACCATATATTTT

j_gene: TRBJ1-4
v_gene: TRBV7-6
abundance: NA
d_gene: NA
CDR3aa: CASSLAVAGTGEKLFF
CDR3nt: TGTGCCAGCAGCTTAGCCGTCGCAGGAACGGGCGAAAAACTGTTTTTT

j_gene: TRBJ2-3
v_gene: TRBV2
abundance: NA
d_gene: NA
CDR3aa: CASSEARGVSTDTQYF
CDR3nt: TGTGCCAGCAGTGAAGCTCGAGGGGTCAGCACAGATACGCAGTATTTT

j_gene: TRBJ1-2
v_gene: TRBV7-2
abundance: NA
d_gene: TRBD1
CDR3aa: CASSLGQGGNYGYTF
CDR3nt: TGTGCCAGCAGCTTAGGACAGGGCGGGAACTATGGCTACACCTTC

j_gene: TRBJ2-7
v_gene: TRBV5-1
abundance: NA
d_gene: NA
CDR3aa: CASSRDPGTSYEQYF
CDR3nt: TGCGCCAGCAGCCGCGACCCGGGAACCTCCTACGAGCAGTACTTC

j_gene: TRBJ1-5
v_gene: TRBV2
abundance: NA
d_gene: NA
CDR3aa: CASSERKGHQPQHF
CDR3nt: TGTGCCAGCAGTGAAAGGAAGGGCCATCAGCCCCAGCATTTT

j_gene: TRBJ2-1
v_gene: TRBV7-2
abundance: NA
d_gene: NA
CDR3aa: CASSSQWGGANNEQFF
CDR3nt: TGTGCCAGCAGCTCCCAATGGGGGGGGGCCAACAATGAGCAGTTCTTC

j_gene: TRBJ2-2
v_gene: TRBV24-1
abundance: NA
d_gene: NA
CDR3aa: CATSEAGGPRLFF
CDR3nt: TGTGCCACCAGTGAGGCTGGAGGTCCCCGGCTGTTTTTT

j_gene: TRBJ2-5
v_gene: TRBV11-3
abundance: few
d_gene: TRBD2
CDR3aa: CASSKTSGEETQYF
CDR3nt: TGTGCCAGCAGCAAGACTAGCGGGGAAGAGACCCAGTACTTC

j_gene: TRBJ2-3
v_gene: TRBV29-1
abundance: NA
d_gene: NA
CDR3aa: CSTQGTSRDTQYF
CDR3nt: TGCAGCACCCAGGGGACCTCGAGGGATACGCAGTATTTT

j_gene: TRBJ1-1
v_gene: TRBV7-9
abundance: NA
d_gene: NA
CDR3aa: CASRQKGRGGSEAFF
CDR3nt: TGTGCCAGCAGGCAAAAGGGACGGGGAGGGTCTGAAGCTTTCTTT

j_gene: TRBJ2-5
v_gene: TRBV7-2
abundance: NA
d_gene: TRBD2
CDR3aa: CASSFPLSGGWGETQYF
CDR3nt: TGTGCCAGCAGCTTCCCCCTAAGCGGGGGCTGGGGGGAGACCCAGTACTTC

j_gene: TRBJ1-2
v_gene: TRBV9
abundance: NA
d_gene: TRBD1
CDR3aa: CASSVDPRGGYTF
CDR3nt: TGTGCCAGCAGCGTAGATCCCAGGGGGGGCTACACCTTC

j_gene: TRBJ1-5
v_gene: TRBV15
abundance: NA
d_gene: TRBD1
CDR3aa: CATSPDRVNQPQHF
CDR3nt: TGTGCCACCAGCCCGGACAGGGTCAATCAGCCCCAGCATTTT

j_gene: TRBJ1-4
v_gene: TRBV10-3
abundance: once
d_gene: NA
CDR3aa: CAIRDSINEKLFF
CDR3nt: TGTGCCATCAGGGACAGTATCAATGAAAAACTGTTTTTT

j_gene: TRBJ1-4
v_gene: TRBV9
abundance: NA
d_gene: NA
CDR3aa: CASSVGFGTNEKLFF
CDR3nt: TGTGCCAGCAGCGTAGGGTTTGGAACTAATGAAAAACTGTTTTTT

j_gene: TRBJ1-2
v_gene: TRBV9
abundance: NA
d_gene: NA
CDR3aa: CASSVADGYTF
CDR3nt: TGTGCCAGCAGCGTAGCGGATGGCTACACCTTC

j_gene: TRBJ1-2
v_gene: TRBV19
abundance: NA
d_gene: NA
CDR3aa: CASSIDYGRFDLYGYTF
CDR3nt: TGTGCCAGTAGTATAGATTACGGACGGTTCGACCTCTATGGCTACACCTTC

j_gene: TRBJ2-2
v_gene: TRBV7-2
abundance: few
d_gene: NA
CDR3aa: CASSLGGGTTGELFF
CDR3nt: TGTGCCAGCAGCTTAGGAGGGGGTACCACCGGGGAGCTGTTTTTT

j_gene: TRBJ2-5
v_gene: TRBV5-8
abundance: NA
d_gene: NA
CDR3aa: CASSLEGERAGETQYF
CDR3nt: TGTGCCAGCAGCTTGGAAGGGGAACGGGCTGGGGAGACCCAGTACTTC

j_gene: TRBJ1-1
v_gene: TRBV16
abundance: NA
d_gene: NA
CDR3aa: CASSQSIAGLVGEAFF
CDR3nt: TGTGCCAGCAGCCAATCGATCGCCGGATTAGTAGGGGAAGCTTTCTTT

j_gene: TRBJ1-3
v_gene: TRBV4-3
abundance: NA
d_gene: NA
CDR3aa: CASSQDLAGRGSGNTIYF
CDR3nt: TGCGCCAGCAGCCAAGACTTGGCAGGGAGAGGCTCTGGAAACACCATATATTTT